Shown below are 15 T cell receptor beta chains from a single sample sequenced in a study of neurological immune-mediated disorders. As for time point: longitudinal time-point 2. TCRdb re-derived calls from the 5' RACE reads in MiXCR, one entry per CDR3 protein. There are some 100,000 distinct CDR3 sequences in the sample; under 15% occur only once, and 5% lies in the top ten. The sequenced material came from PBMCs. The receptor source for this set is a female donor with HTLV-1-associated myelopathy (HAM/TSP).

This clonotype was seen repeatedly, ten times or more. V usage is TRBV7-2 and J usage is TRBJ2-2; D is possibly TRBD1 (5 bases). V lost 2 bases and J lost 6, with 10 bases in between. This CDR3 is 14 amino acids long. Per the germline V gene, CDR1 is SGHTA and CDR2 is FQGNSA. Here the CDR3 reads CASSLFRGSGELFF. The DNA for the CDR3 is TGTGCCAGCAGCTTATTTAGGGGCTCCGGGGAGCTGTTTTTT.

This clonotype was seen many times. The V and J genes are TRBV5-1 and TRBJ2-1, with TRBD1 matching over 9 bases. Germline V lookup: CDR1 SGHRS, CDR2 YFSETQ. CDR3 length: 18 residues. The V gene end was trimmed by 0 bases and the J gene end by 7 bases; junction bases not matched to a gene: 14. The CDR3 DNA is TGCGCCAGCAGCTTGGCCGGACAGGGGAGTTTTTCGTTTAATGAGCAGTTCTTC. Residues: CASSLAGQGSFSFNEQFF.

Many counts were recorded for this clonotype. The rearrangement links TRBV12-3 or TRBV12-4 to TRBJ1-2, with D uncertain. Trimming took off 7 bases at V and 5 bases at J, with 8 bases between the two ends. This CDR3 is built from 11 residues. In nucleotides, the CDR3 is TGTGCCAGCACGATTAATTATGGCTACACCTTC. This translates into CASTINYGYTF.

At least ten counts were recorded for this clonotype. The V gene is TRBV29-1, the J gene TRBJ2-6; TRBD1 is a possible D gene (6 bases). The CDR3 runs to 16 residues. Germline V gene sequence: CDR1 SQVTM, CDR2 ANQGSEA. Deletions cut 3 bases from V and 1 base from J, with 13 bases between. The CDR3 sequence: CSVDPGQRSGANVLTF. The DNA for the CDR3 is TGCAGCGTTGACCCAGGACAGAGGTCTGGGGCCAACGTCCTGACTTTC.

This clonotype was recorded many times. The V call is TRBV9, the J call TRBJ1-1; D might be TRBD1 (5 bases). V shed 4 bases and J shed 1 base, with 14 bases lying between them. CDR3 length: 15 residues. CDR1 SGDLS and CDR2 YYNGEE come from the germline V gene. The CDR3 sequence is CASSPSDMGNTEAFF. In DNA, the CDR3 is TGTGCCAGCAGCCCTTCGGACATGGGGAACACTGAAGCTTTCTTT. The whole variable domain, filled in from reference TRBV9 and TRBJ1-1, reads DSGVTQTPKHLITATGQRVTLRCSPRSGDLSVYWYQQSLDQGLQFLIQYYNGEERAKGNILERFSAQQFPDLHSELNLSSLELGDSALYFCASSPSDMGNTEAFFGQGTRLTVV.

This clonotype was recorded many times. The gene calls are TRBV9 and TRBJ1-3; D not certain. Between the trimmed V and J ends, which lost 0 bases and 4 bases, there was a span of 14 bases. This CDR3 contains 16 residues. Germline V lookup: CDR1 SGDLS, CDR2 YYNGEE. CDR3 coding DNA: TGTGCCAGCAGCGTAGGGTACCCCGGACGCGGAAACACCATATATTTT. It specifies CASSVGYPGRGNTIYF.

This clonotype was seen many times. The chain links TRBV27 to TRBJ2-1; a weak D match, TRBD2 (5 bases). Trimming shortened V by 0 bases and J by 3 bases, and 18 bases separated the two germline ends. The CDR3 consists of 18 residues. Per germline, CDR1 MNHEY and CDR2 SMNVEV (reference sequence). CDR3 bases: TGTGCCAGCAGTTTATCTGGACTTGTTTACTCCCTCTACAATGAGCAGTTCTTC. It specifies CASSLSGLVYSLYNEQFF.

The CDR3 loop is CANTLSARDEQFF. The CDR3 region has the DNA TGTGCCAACACCCTCTCTGCGAGGGATGAGCAGTTCTTC. The chain is built from TRBV12-3 or TRBV12-4 and TRBJ2-1, with D perhaps matching TRBD2 (5 bases). V was trimmed by 10 bases and J by 8 bases, leaving 18 bases between them. CDR3 length: 13 residues.

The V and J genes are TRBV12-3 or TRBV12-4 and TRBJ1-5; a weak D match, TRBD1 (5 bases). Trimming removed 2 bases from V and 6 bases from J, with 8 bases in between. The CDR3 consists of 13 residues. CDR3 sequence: CASSLHGAQPQHF. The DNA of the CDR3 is TGTGCCAGCAGTTTACACGGGGCTCAGCCCCAGCATTTT.

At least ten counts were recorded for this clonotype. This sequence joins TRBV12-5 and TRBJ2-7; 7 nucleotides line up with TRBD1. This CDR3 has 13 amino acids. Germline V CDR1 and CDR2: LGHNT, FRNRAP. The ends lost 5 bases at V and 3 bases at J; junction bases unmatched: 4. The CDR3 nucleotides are TGTGCTAGTGGTGTGGACAGGAGCTACGAGCAGTACTTC. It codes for CASGVDRSYEQYF.

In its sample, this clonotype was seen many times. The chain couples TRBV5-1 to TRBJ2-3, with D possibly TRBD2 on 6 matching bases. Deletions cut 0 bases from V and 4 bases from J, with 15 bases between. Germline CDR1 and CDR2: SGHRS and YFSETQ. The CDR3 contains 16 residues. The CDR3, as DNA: TGCGCCAGCAGCTTGGGACCAGGCCCGGGGGCAGATACGCAGTATTTT. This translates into CASSLGPGPGADTQYF.

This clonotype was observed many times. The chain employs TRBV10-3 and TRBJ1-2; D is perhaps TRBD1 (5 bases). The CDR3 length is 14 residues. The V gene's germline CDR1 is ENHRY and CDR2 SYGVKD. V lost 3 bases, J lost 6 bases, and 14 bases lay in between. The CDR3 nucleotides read TGTGCCATCAGTGACCCCGGGGACGACCATGGCTACACCTTC. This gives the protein CAISDPGDDHGYTF.

CDR3 region: CASSLGWTTTLWTGPNYGYTF. The CDR3 bases are TGTGCCAGCAGTCTGGGTTGGACCACCACGTTATGGACAGGGCCCAACTATGGCTACACCTTC. The V call is TRBV28, the J call TRBJ1-2, with 8 bases aligning to TRBD1. CDR1 MDHEN and CDR2 SYDVKM come from the germline V gene. Unmatched junction bases numbered 25, after V lost 5 bases and J lost 2 bases. The CDR3 totals 21 residues.

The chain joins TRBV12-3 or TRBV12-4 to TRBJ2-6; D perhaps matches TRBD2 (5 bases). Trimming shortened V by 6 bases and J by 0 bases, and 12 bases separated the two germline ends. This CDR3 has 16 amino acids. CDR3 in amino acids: CASRVGLRSGANVLTF. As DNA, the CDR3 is TGTGCCAGCAGAGTAGGACTCCGCTCTGGGGCCAACGTCCTGACTTTC.

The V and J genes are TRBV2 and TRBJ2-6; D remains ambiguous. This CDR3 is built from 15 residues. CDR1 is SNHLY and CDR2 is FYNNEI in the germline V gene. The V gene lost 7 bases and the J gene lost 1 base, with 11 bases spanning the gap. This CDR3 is CASTALGSGANVLTF. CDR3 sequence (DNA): TGTGCCAGCACCGCCTTAGGGTCTGGGGCCAACGTCCTGACTTTC.